Sequencing of this T cell receptor beta chain was carried out in a study of early T cells in non-severe SARS-CoV-2 infection. Findings and limits, study-wide: Private and CD4 specificities were missed by VDJdb matching, which favored anti-spike CD8 responses.

This clonotype showed up many times. What it binds is not known. TCRdb redid the calling of the 5' RACE reads with MiXCR, one entry per CDR3 protein. The sample holds around 100,000 distinct CDR3 sequences; approximately 17% are singletons and the top ten take around 1.3%. This CDR3 comprises 13 residues. The germline V gene encodes CDR1 MNHEY and CDR2 SVGEGT. V lost 8 bases and J 2 bases, leaving 13 bases between the germline ends. The sequenced material came from whole blood. The TCR sequence derives from an adult who was a healthcare worker with PCR-confirmed SARS-CoV-2 infection or an uninfected control (not recorded which). The chain is built from TRBV6-2 or TRBV6-3 and TRBJ2-7; no definite D call. The CDR3 region has the DNA TGTGCCAGCCCACGCCCACCAGCCTACGAGCAGTACTTC. As protein: CASPRPPAYEQYF.